Following are 17 T cell receptor beta chains from one sample sequenced in a study of CD8+ T cells in alopecia areata listed by TCRdb under 2018. To prepare the library, the immunoSEQ multiplex PCR assay was applied. For TCR sequencing, RNA was extracted from every sample and reverse transcribed into cDNA to serve as template. What TCRdb holds here is the immuneACCESS table cut down to in-frame rearrangements. Part of the clones is not present; checked against another copy, under half of the missing clones reflect an unresolved V gene, and the others are unexplained. This sample gives about 110,000 clones in total; 55% to 60% of them show up just once. The top ten constitute over 20% of the sample. The sequencing sample was made of NKG2D-low CD8+ T cells sorted from blood. The sample's cell subset or site, from its label and the paper: sorted CD8+ NKG2D-low blood T cells. All receptors come from a human donor with alopecia areata.

The chain uses TRBV28 and TRBJ1-2, with unresolved D. V lost 5 bases and J lost 6, with 31 bases in between. The CDR3 runs to 19 residues. Germline V lookup: CDR1 MDHEN, CDR2 SYDVKM. CDR3 in DNA: TGTGCCAGCAGTCAAAACTACCATCCGGGCTCCGGAAGGCCGAATGGCTACACCTTC. It specifies CASSQNYHPGSGRPNGYTF.

The chain has TRBV7-8 and TRBJ2-7; 8 bases agree with TRBD1. CDR3 length: 16 residues. Trimming took 1 base from V and 2 from J; bases not matched to a gene: 7. The germline V gene has CDR1 SGHVS and CDR2 FQNEAQ. The CDR3 protein is CASSLDATGAAYEQYF. CDR3 DNA: TGTGCCAGCAGCTTAGACGCGACAGGGGCGGCCTACGAGCAGTACTTC.

This clone came up once. J is TRBJ2-7 and V is TRBV6-6; 10 bases line up with TRBD1. This CDR3 comprises 16 residues. V was clipped by 9 bases and J by 4 bases; unmatched bases: 15. Germline V gene lookup returns CDR1 MNHNY and CDR2 SVGAGI (reference sequence). The CDR3 sequence: CASVPSSGTGAYEQYF. CDR3 DNA sequence: TGTGCCAGTGTCCCATCTTCCGGGACAGGGGCTTACGAGCAGTACTTC.

The V and J genes are TRBV11-2 and TRBJ2-1; D call uncertain. Germline V gene lookup returns CDR1 SGHAT and CDR2 FQNNGV. This CDR3 has 12 residues. Trimming removed 3 bases at V and 8 bases at J, with 8 bases between. The CDR3 region is CASSFLGDEQFF. As DNA, the CDR3 is TGTGCCAGCAGCTTTCTTGGTGATGAGCAGTTCTTC.

Concerning this clone: This CDR3 is also generated by other DNA sequences in the sample. The V gene is TRBV28, the J gene TRBJ2-5; D assignment may be TRBD1 or TRBD2 (5 bases each). Trimming stripped 1 base from V and 2 bases from J, with 8 bases between. Germline V gives CDR1 MDHEN, CDR2 SYDVKM. The CDR3 consists of 14 residues. CDR3 coding DNA: TGTGCCAGCAGTTTATTGGGGGATCAAGAGACCCAGTACTTC. This gives the protein CASSLLGDQETQYF.

The chain employs TRBV27 and TRBJ2-3, with D possibly matching TRBD1 (5 bases). Germline loops: CDR1 MNHEY, CDR2 SMNVEV (reference sequence). The CDR3 consists of 14 residues. Trimming stripped 6 bases from V and 0 bases from J, with 10 bases between. The CDR3 loop is CASRSDSSTDTQYF. CDR3 DNA sequence: TGTGCCAGCAGGAGCGACAGCAGCACAGATACGCAGTATTTT.

This rearrangement joins TRBV6-4 to TRBJ2-2; 11 positions match TRBD1. J lost 4 bases, V lost 3 bases, and 1 base had no gene match. The CDR3 totals 15 residues. Germline-derived CDR1 and CDR2 are MRHNA and SNTAGT. CDR3 in DNA: TGTGCCAGCAGTGAGGGGACAGGGGGCACCGGGGAGCTGTTTTTT. Translation: CASSEGTGGTGELFF.

The chain couples TRBV5-4 to TRBJ2-7, with D maybe TRBD2 (6 bases). Trimming took 0 bases from V and 5 from J, leaving 9 bases between them. Looked up from germline, CDR1 is SGHNT and CDR2 is YYREEE (reference sequence). The CDR3 is 13 residues long. CDR3 nucleotide sequence: TGTGCCAGCAGCTTGGGACTAGTTAACGAGCAGTACTTC. As protein: CASSLGLVNEQYF.

This clone occurred once. This sequence joins TRBV6-1 and TRBJ2-1, with 12 bases that match TRBD1. V lost 4 bases, J lost 6 bases, and 4 bases stayed unmatched. In germline, CDR1 is MNHNS, CDR2 SASEGT. The CDR3 length is 15 residues. The CDR3 spells CASSGGTGGFNEQFF. CDR3 DNA: TGTGCCAGCAGTGGGGGGACAGGGGGCTTCAATGAGCAGTTCTTC.

As concerns this clone: Other DNA variants within this sample encode the same CDR3. The chain has TRBV19 and TRBJ2-1; either TRBD1 or TRBD2 may fit D (5 bases each). V gave up 1 base and J gave up 0 bases, with 7 bases separating them. The CDR3 consists of 15 residues. Germline loops: CDR1 LNHDA, CDR2 SQIVND (reference sequence). CDR3 coding DNA: TGTGCCAGTAGTATAGCAGGGAGCTCCTACAATGAGCAGTTCTTC. The encoded protein is CASSIAGSSYNEQFF. Drawing the rest from reference TRBV19 and TRBJ2-1, the complete variable domain is DGGITQSPKYLFRKEGQNVTLSCEQNLNHDAMYWYRQDPGQGLRLIYYSQIVNDFQKGDIAEGYSVSREKKESFPLTVTSAQKNPTAFYLCASSIAGSSYNEQFFGPGTRLTVL.

The rearrangement uses TRBV5-1 and TRBJ1-1; D call uncertain. This CDR3 spans 13 amino acids. Germline CDR1 reads SGHRS; CDR2 reads YFSETQ. Trimming took off 0 bases at V and 1 base at J, with 4 bases between the two ends. CDR3 region: CASSLAGNTEAFF. In nucleotides, the CDR3 is TGCGCCAGCAGCTTGGCCGGGAACACTGAAGCTTTCTTT. The full variable domain, its missing parts supplied by reference TRBV5-1 and TRBJ1-1, is KAGVTQTPRYLIKTRGQQVTLSCSPISGHRSVSWYQQTPGQGLQFLFEYFSETQRNKGNFPGRFSGRQFSNSRSEMNVSTLELGDSALYLCASSLAGNTEAFFGQGTRLTVV.

V gene TRBV28 combines with J gene TRBJ2-5; D is ambiguous. The CDR3 has 12 amino acids. Trimming removed 5 bases at V and 4 bases at J, with 8 bases between. CDR1 MDHEN and CDR2 SYDVKM come from the germline V gene. In nucleotides, the CDR3 is TGTGCCAGCAGTAACGCGCCAGAGACCCAGTACTTC. Protein product: CASSNAPETQYF.

This clone was recorded a few times. The chain links TRBV4-1 to TRBJ1-1, with a weak D call TRBD1 (5 bases). The germline CDR1 and CDR2 sequences are MGHRA and YSYEKL. Trimming stripped 4 bases from V and 6 bases from J, with 15 bases between. CDR3 length equals 14 residues. CDR3 residues: CASSLLSGGAEAFF. CDR3 DNA sequence: TGCGCCAGCAGCCTCCTATCGGGGGGAGCTGAAGCTTTCTTT.

This chain links TRBV27 with TRBJ2-1, with D perhaps matching TRBD2 (7 bases). Trimming cost V 7 bases and J 10 bases, with 17 bases left between them. The CDR3 consists of 13 residues. Germline CDR1 and CDR2: MNHEY and SMNVEV (reference sequence). CDR3 sequence (DNA): TGTGCCAGCACCGATGGGGGGGCTCGGGAGCAGTTCTTC. Its translation: CASTDGGAREQFF.

The chain joins TRBV27 to TRBJ2-3; D unresolved. The CDR3 totals 15 residues. CDR1 and CDR2 (germline): MNHEY, SMNVEV (reference sequence). V dropped 2 bases and J dropped 5 bases, with 14 bases sitting between them. This CDR3 is CASSLGVFLGDTQYF. CDR3 sequence (DNA): TGTGCCAGCAGTTTAGGGGTTTTTTTAGGAGATACGCAGTATTTT.

The gene calls are TRBV6-5 and TRBJ2-7, with D perhaps TRBD1 or TRBD2 (5 bases each). This CDR3 is built from 11 residues. Trimming removed 5 bases at V and 5 bases at J, with 7 bases between. From germline, CDR1 is MNHEY and CDR2 SVGAGI. The CDR3 region has the DNA TGTGCCAGCAGTCAGGGACACGAGCAGTACTTC. Translation: CASSQGHEQYF.

V and J are TRBV29-1 and TRBJ1-2, with 12 bases that match TRBD1. This CDR3 is built from 15 residues. J lost 4 bases, V lost 5 bases, and 8 bases had no gene match. Germline assignment: CDR1 SQVTM and CDR2 ANQGSEA. The CDR3 bases are TGCAGCGTTCCTAGCGGGACAGGGGGCGGCTATGGCTACACCTTC. Residues: CSVPSGTGGGYGYTF.